Shown below are 32 T cell receptor beta chains from a single sample sequenced in a study of tumor and adjacent non-tumor tissue in lung cancer. The library came from three nested PCR rounds adapted from ARM-PCR protocols. TCRdb reprocessed the multiplex PCR reads via MiXCR and lists one record per CDR3 protein. The sample shows about 200,000 distinct CDR3 sequences, 71% of them seen only once. No cell sorting was done before RNA was extracted from the tissue. The sample was lung tumor tissue. The receptors stem from a man aged 60-69 years with non-small cell lung cancer.

The chain couples TRBV5-1 to TRBJ2-7; 7 bases match TRBD1. The germline gives CDR1 SGHRS, CDR2 YFSETQ. V was pared by 4 bases and J by 6 bases, with 19 bases of the junction left unmatched. This CDR3 comprises 17 residues. CDR3 nucleotides: TGCGCCAGCAGCCTATCCGGGACAGCGCTCGGGTTAGGCGAGCAGTACTTC. Protein sequence: CASSLSGTALGLGEQYF.

On this clonotype itself: Sequence at one end of the junction differs from germline and may be a read error. The chain combines TRBV6-5 with TRBJ2-7; D remains unclear. Germline values: CDR1 MNHEY, CDR2 SVGAGI. The CDR3 spans 15 residues. The CDR3 coding sequence is TGTGCCAGCGGCAATTGGCGAGTCACTCGCTACGAGCAATACTTC. This translates into CASGNWRVTRYEQYF.

The sample holds a few counts of this clonotype. V and J are TRBV12-3 or TRBV12-4 and TRBJ1-5; the D gene is possibly TRBD1 (5 bases). The CDR3 has 15 residues. Trimming removed 6 bases from V and 4 bases from J, with 16 bases in between. In DNA form, the CDR3 reads TGTGCCAGCAGACTTGTGGGGGTATCAAATCAGCCCCAGCATTTT. Translation: CASRLVGVSNQPQHF.

This clonotype appeared many times. J is TRBJ2-7 and V is TRBV20-1, with 10 bases identical to TRBD2. Germline V gives CDR1 DFQATT, CDR2 SNEGSKA (reference sequence). CDR3 length: 16 residues. J was trimmed by 4 bases and V by 4 bases; bases with no gene match: 13. The CDR3 sequence: CSAKSGRDVSSYEQYF. CDR3 bases: TGCAGTGCTAAAAGCGGGAGGGATGTGTCGTCTTACGAGCAGTACTTC.

The gene calls are TRBV7-2 and TRBJ2-4; perhaps TRBD2 as D (5 bases). The CDR3 has 16 residues. CDR1 is SGHTA, CDR2 FQGNSA, per germline. The V end lost 5 bases, the J end lost 1 base, and 15 bases lay between the germline ends. CDR3 sequence: CASSQARDSAKNIQYF. Here the CDR3 DNA reads TGTGCCAGCAGCCAAGCTCGGGATTCGGCCAAAAACATTCAGTACTTC.

Notes on this clonotype: The junction and the germline gene differ at one end; a read error may be behind it. The J gene is TRBJ1-5, the V gene TRBV11-2, with TRBD1 matching over 11 bases. Germline V gene data show CDR1 as SGHAT and CDR2 as FQNNGV. This CDR3 spans 15 amino acids. CDR3 DNA: TGTGCCAGTAGCTGGGGGACAGGGGGAGATCAGCACCAGCATTTT. Residues: CASSWGTGGDQHQHF. The whole variable domain, filled in from reference TRBV11-2 and TRBJ1-5, reads EAGVAQSPRYKIIEKRQSVAFWCNPISGHATLYWYQQILGQGPKLLIQFQNNGVVDDSQLPKDRFSAERLKGVDSTLKIQPAKLEDSAVYLCASSWGTGGDQHQHFGDGTRLSIL.

This clonotype was observed a handful of times. This rearrangement joins TRBV20-1 to TRBJ2-3, with 12 bases lining up with TRBD2. Losses at the gene ends were 6 bases for V and 4 bases for J; bases not matched to a gene: 20. Germline CDR1 reads DFQATT; CDR2 reads SNEGSKA (reference sequence). This CDR3 region has 19 residues. CDR3 nucleotides: TGCAGTGCCATACTCGAGACTAGCGGGAGTTTCCTCCCCCCAGATACGCAGTATTTT. It codes for CSAILETSGSFLPPDTQYF.

Comment on this clonotype: The CDR3 does not end in the conserved phenylalanine or tryptophan, so this is likely a read error. The CDR3 sequence is CARSSDRVGNQPQYS. The DNA of the CDR3 is TGTGCCAGGAGTTCGGACAGGGTAGGGAATCAGCCCCAGTATTCT. V usage is TRBV6-1 and J usage is TRBJ1-5; the match to TRBD1 covers 8 bases. The end of the DNA aligns better with TRBJ2-3, so the J call may be wrong. The CDR3 covers 15 residues. The germline V gene encodes CDR1 MNHNS and CDR2 SASEGT.

Of note for this clonotype: The junction does not match germline at one end; this may be a read error. The chain joins TRBV11-2 to TRBJ2-1; D gene uncertain. CDR3 length equals 15 residues. The germline gives CDR1 SGHAT, CDR2 FQNNGV. The CDR3 bases are TGTGCCAACAGCTTAAATTCCTCGTCGGGCGCTGAGCAGTTCTTC. Protein: CANSLNSSSGAEQFF.

As for this clonotype: A much bigger clone sits one base away, suggesting this may be a read error. The V call is TRBV14, the J call TRBJ2-5; the D gene is possibly TRBD1 (5 bases). The CDR3 contains 11 residues. Germline V gene lookup returns CDR1 SGHDN and CDR2 FVKESK. The CDR3 here is CARSPGETQYF. CDR3 sequence (DNA): TGTGCCAGAAGCCCAGGGGAGACCCAGTACTTC. Full variable domain (outside the CDR3, taken from reference TRBV14 and TRBJ2-5): EAGVTQFPSHSVIEKGQTVTLRCDPISGHDNLYWYRRVMGKEIKFLLHFVKESKQDESGMPNNRFLAERTGGTYSTLKVQPAELEDSGVYFCARSPGETQYFGPGTRLLVL.

The V and J genes are TRBV4-1 and TRBJ2-3, with D perhaps TRBD2 (6 bases). Trimming removed 3 bases at V and 12 bases at J, with 25 bases between. The CDR3 contains 16 residues. The germline V gene encodes CDR1 MGHRA and CDR2 YSYEKL. CDR3: CASSHGGSGRTDIQYF. CDR3 sequence (DNA): TGCGCCAGCAGCCATGGGGGGTCTGGGCGCACAGATATACAGTATTTT.

Remarks on this clonotype: Compared with germline, one end of the junction differs, possibly owing to a read error. The genes are TRBV11-3 and TRBJ2-5; 11 nucleotides match TRBD1. The CDR3 length is 16 residues. Germline CDR1 reads SGHNT; CDR2 reads YENEEA. CDR3 sequence: CANSFIRTGGSETRYF. The CDR3 bases are TGTGCCAACAGCTTCATAAGGACAGGGGGCTCAGAGACCCGGTACTTC.

In its sample, this clonotype was seen once. No conserved phenylalanine or tryptophan is present at the end of the CDR3, so a read error is the likely explanation. The V and J genes are TRBV25-1 and TRBJ1-4; 7 nucleotides align to TRBD1. With V trimmed by 4 bases and J by 8 bases, 10 bases remained unmatched. Germline V gene data show CDR1 as MGHDK and CDR2 as SYGVNS. The CDR3 is 15 amino acids. The CDR3 here is CASSGQGGFLEKLFS. The CDR3 nucleotides are TGTGCCAGCAGTGGACAGGGCGGGTTTTTGGAAAAACTGTTTTCT.

Remarks on this clonotype: One end of the junction fails to match germline, which may point to a read error. The chain carries TRBV2 and TRBJ1-1; D may be TRBD1 (5 bases). The germline V gene encodes CDR1 SNHLY and CDR2 FYNNEI. The CDR3 has 13 amino acids. The CDR3 coding sequence is TGTGCCAGCAGTGCCGTCGAGGGGACTGAAGCATTCTTT. Encoded protein: CASSAVEGTEAFF. The whole variable domain, filled in from reference TRBV2 and TRBJ1-1, reads EPEVTQTPSHQVTQMGQEVILRCVPISNHLYFYWYRQILGQKVEFLVSFYNNEISEKSEIFDDQFSVERPDGSNFTLKIRSTKLEDSAMYFCASSAVEGTEAFFGQGTRLTVV.

As regards this clonotype: The junction and the germline gene differ at one end; a read error may be behind it. This chain joins TRBV6-2 or TRBV6-3 and TRBJ2-7; 8 positions match TRBD2. The CDR3 is made up of 15 amino acids. The V gene's germline CDR1 is MNHEY and CDR2 SVGEGT. The CDR3 DNA reads TGTTCCAGCAGTTTCGGACTAGCAGTCTCCTACGAGCAGTACTTC. Its protein product is CSSSFGLAVSYEQYF.

Regarding this clonotype: This clone may be a read error of a much larger clone one base away. The chain combines TRBV20-1 with TRBJ1-2; weak D call: TRBD1 (6 bases). V lost 6 bases, J lost 8 bases, and 16 bases lay in between. Per the germline V gene, CDR1 is DFQATT and CDR2 is SNEGSKA (reference sequence). This CDR3 spans 12 amino acids. CDR3 bases: TGCAGTGCCAAGGAAGGGGGGAAGGGCTACACCTTC. This gives the protein CSAKEGGKGYTF.

This clonotype showed up many times. V is TRBV4-3 and J is TRBJ1-1; TRBD1 aligns across 9 bases. Trimming took 3 bases from V and 4 from J; bases not matched to a gene: 6. From germline, CDR1 is LGHNA and CDR2 YSLEER. This CDR3 has 15 amino acids. In DNA, the CDR3 is TGCGCCAGCAGCCAGTTGGGACAGGGAGGCACTGAAGCTTTCTTT. This translates into CASSQLGQGGTEAFF.

About this clonotype itself: As the CDR3 is not closed by the conserved phenylalanine or tryptophan, this likely results from a read error. Because the CDR3's place on the DNA is in doubt, the DNA is left out and the CDR3 is given as listed by TCRdb. The chain links TRBV11-3 to TRBJ1-2. The CDR3 totals 13 residues, both ends included. CDR1 SGHNT and CDR2 YENEEA come from the germline V gene. CDR3: CASSLVGSYGYIL.

This clonotype occurred a few times. The V and J genes are TRBV20-1 and TRBJ2-7; 8 bases are a match to TRBD1. The CDR3 is made up of 14 amino acids. The germline V gene has CDR1 DFQATT and CDR2 SNEGSKA (reference sequence). The V and J ends lost 6 bases and 1 base, in that order; junction bases with no gene match: 8. CDR3 protein: CSAWKTGDSYEQYF. CDR3 nucleotides: TGCAGTGCATGGAAGACAGGGGATTCCTACGAGCAGTACTTC.

A note on this clonotype: Because the CDR3 is missing its conserved closing phenylalanine or tryptophan, this is likely a read error. The chain carries TRBV6-2 or TRBV6-3 and TRBJ2-7; D may be TRBD1 or TRBD2 (5 bases each). CDR1 is MNHEY, CDR2 SVGEGT, per germline. The CDR3 consists of 12 residues. The CDR3 protein is CASAGTGYEQYL. CDR3 coding DNA: TGTGCCAGCGCCGGGACGGGCTACGAACAGTACTTA.

About this clonotype itself: A much bigger clone sits one base away, suggesting this may be a read error. The rearrangement links TRBV12-3 or TRBV12-4 to TRBJ2-7; no firm D call. The CDR3 runs to 11 residues. The CDR3, as DNA: TGTACCAGCCTCGGGCCCTACGAGCAGTACTTC. Residues: CTSLGPYEQYF.

Details on this clonotype: As the CDR3 is not closed by the conserved phenylalanine or tryptophan, this likely results from a read error. V is TRBV6-5 and J is TRBJ1-1; D is unclear. The CDR3 is 16 amino acids. Germline V gene sequence: CDR1 MNHEY, CDR2 SVGAGI. V was cut by 9 bases and J by 2 bases, with 22 bases left in between. CDR3 loop: CASITRRLRGNTEAFL. The CDR3 DNA is TGTGCCAGTATAACCCGAAGGCTACGCGGAAACACTGAAGCTTTCTTA.

This clonotype was found a few times. CDR3 sequence (DNA): TGCAGCGTTGATCGTGGCGCAGATACGCAGTATTTT. Translating it yields CSVDRGADTQYF. This chain uses TRBV29-1 with TRBJ2-3; D uncertain. The CDR3 sequence is 12 residues long. The germline V gene encodes CDR1 SQVTM and CDR2 ANQGSEA. V lost 3 bases, J lost 4 bases, and 8 bases lay in between.

Only one count was recorded for this clonotype. Relative to the germline gene, one junction end is altered; a read error may explain this. This chain uses TRBV11-3 with TRBJ2-1, with TRBD1 identical over 7 bases. This CDR3 spans 16 amino acids. The germline gives CDR1 SGHNT, CDR2 YENEEA. CDR3 nucleotide sequence: TGTGCCAGCAGCTTTCGCAGGGGGAGCTCCTACAATGAGAAGTTGTTC. Its translation is CASSFRRGSSYNEKLF.

CDR3 sequence reads: CASSASWSGNTIYF. Here the CDR3 DNA reads TGTGCCAGCAGTGCTTCCTGGTCTGGAAACACCATATATTTT. The chain combines TRBV2 with TRBJ1-3; D is unclear. The CDR3 has 14 residues. Germline V lookup: CDR1 SNHLY, CDR2 FYNNEI. Trimming pared 4 bases from V and 1 base from J, leaving 8 bases between.

Note on this clonotype: A much larger clonotype is one base distant, so this may be a read error. The chain has TRBV20-1 and TRBJ1-1; no firm D call. CDR1 DFQATT and CDR2 SNEGSKA come from the germline V gene (reference sequence). The CDR3 contains 12 residues. The CDR3 coding sequence is TGCAGTGCTAGACAGAGAAGGACTGAAACTTTCTTT. Protein: CSARQRRTETFF.

In regard to this clonotype: A much larger clone lies one base from this, so it may be a read error. V and J are TRBV5-5 and TRBJ2-4, with 7 nucleotides matching TRBD1. This CDR3 comprises 14 residues. Trimming at V came to 6 bases and at J to 4 bases, leaving 7 bases not matched to a gene. CDR1 is SGHKS, CDR2 YYEKEE, per germline (reference sequence). The CDR3 reads CASTFRDSKNIQYF. The CDR3 DNA sequence: TGTGCCAGCACCTTCAGGGACAGTAAAAACATTCAGTACTTC. Filled out from reference TRBV5-5 and TRBJ2-4, the complete variable domain reads DAGVTQSPTHLIKTRGQQVTLRCSPISGHKSVSWYQQVLGQGPQFIFQYYEKEERGRGNFPDRFSARQFPNYSSELNVNALLLGDSALYLCASTFRDSKNIQYFGAGTRLSVL.

This clonotype was seen only once. This likely comes from a read error, as the CDR3 has no conserved phenylalanine or tryptophan at its end. For the CDR3, the DNA is TGCGCCAGCGCCACGGGGACCACAGATACGCAGTATTTG. Translation gives CASATGTTDTQYL. This rearrangement joins TRBV5-1 to TRBJ2-3; D is possibly TRBD1 or TRBD2 (5 bases each). V lost 7 bases to trimming and J lost 2 bases, with 11 bases between them. Germline CDR1 SGHRS, CDR2 YFSETQ. The CDR3 runs to 13 residues.

As regards this clonotype: One end of the junction does not line up with germline, which may come from a read error. The chain couples TRBV28 to TRBJ1-5; the D gene is possibly TRBD1 (6 bases). Germline V gene sequence: CDR1 MDHEN, CDR2 SYDVKM. There are 15 residues in the CDR3. CDR3 nucleotides: TGTGCCAGCAATATGCAGGGGAAGGGAAATCAACCCCAGCATTTT. It encodes CASNMQGKGNQPQHF. Together with reference TRBV28 and TRBJ1-5, the CDR3 gives the full variable domain: DVKVTQSSRYLVKRTGEKVFLECVQDMDHENMFWYRQDPGLGLRLIYFSYDVKMKEKGDIPEGYSVSREKKERFSLILESASTNQTSMYLCASNMQGKGNQPQHFGDGTRLSIL.

Concerning this clonotype: Being one base from a much bigger clone, this may be a read error. The gene calls are TRBV29-1 and TRBJ1-2; 8 bases line up with TRBD1. This CDR3 is built from 13 residues. In germline, CDR1 is SQVTM, CDR2 ANQGSEA. J was trimmed by 0 bases and V by 6 bases; bases with no gene match: 3. CDR3 region: CSVGQDANYGYTF. The CDR3 nucleotides are TGCAGCGTGGGACAGGATGCTAACTATGGCTACACCTTC.

This chain connects TRBV11-2 to TRBJ2-4; TRBD1 aligns across 7 bases. V shed 0 bases and J 1 base; nucleotides not matched to a gene: 9. The CDR3 has 18 residues. The germline CDR1 and CDR2 sequences are SGHAT and FQNNGV. CDR3 coding DNA: TGTGCCAGCAGCTTAGATCGAGGGACGGGACAGGCCAAAAACATTCAGTACTTC. Translating gives CASSLDRGTGQAKNIQYF.

The sample holds a few counts of this clonotype. The chain has TRBV12-3 or TRBV12-4 and TRBJ2-1; TRBD2 matches 11 bases. V shed 8 bases and J 6 bases; nucleotides not matched to a gene: 6. This CDR3 contains 14 residues. As DNA, the CDR3 is TGTGCCAGCGGCGGGACTAGCGGATCCAATGAGCAGTTCTTC. It is translated as CASGGTSGSNEQFF.